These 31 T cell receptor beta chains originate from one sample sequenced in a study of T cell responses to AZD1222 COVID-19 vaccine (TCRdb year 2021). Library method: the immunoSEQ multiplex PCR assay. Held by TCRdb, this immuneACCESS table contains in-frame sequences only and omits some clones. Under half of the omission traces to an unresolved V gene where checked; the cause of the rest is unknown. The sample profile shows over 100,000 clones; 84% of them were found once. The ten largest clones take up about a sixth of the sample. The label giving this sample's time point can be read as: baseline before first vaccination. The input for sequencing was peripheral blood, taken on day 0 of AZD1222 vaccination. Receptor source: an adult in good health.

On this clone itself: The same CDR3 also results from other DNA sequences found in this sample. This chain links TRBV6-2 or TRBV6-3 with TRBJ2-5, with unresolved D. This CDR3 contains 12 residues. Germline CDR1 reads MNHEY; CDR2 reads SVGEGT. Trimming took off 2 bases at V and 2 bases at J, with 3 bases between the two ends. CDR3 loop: CASSYGQETQYF. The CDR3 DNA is TGTGCCAGCAGTTACGGACAAGAGACCCAGTACTTC.

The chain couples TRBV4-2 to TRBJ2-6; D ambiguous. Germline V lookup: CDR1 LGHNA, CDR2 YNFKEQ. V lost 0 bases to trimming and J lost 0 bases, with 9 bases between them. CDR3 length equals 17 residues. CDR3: CASSQDITGSGANVLTF. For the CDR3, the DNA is TGTGCCAGCAGCCAAGATATCACTGGCTCTGGGGCCAACGTCCTGACTTTC.

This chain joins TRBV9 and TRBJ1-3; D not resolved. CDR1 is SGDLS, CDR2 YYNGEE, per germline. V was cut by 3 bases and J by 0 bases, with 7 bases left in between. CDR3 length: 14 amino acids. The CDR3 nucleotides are TGTGCCAGCAGCGGAGACGGCTCTGGAAACACCATATATTTT. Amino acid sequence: CASSGDGSGNTIYF.

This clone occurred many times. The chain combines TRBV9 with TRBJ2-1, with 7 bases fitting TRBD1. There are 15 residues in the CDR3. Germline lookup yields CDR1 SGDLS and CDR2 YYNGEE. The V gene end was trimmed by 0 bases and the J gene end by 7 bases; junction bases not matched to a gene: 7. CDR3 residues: CASSVGGDRSNEQFF. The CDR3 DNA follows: TGTGCCAGCAGCGTAGGTGGGGACAGATCTAATGAGCAGTTCTTC.

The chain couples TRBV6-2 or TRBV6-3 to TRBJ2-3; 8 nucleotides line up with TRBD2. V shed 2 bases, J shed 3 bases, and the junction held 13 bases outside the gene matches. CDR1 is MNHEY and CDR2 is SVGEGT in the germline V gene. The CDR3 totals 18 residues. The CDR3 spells CASSYPNYLAGNTDTQYF. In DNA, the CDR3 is TGTGCCAGCAGTTACCCAAACTATCTAGCGGGTAATACAGATACGCAGTATTTT.

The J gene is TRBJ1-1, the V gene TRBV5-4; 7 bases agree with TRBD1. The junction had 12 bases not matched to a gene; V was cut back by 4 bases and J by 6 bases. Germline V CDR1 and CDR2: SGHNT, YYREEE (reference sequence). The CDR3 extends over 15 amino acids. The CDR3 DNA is TGTGCCAGCAGCGCGCAACCGGGACAGCTCTCTGAAGCTTTCTTT. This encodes CASSAQPGQLSEAFF. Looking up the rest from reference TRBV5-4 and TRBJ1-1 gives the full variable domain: ETGVTQSPTHLIKTRGQQVTLRCSSQSGHNTVSWYQQALGQGPQFIFQYYREEENGRGNFPPRFSGLQFPNYSSELNVNALELDDSALYLCASSAQPGQLSEAFFGQGTRLTVV.

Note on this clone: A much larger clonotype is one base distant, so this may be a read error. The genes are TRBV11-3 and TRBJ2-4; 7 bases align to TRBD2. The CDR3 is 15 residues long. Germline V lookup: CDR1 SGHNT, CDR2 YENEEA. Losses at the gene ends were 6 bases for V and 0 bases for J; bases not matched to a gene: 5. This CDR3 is CASSLAELAKNIQYF. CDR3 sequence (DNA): TGTGCCAGCAGTCTAGCGGAACTAGCCAAAAACATTCAGTACTTC.

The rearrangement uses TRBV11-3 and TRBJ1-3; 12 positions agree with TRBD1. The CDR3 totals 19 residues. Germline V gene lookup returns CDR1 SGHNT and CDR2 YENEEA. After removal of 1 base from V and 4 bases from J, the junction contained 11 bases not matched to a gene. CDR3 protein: CASSLASGQGARAGNTIYF. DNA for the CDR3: TGTGCCAGCAGCTTAGCCTCGGGACAGGGGGCGCGTGCAGGAAACACCATATATTTT.

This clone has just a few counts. The CDR3 DNA follows: TGTGCCAGCAGCCCTGGACAGGTCTCTCTCTCTAACGGCTACACCTTC. Translation gives CASSPGQVSLSNGYTF. The V call is TRBV28, the J call TRBJ1-2; 7 bases match TRBD1. This CDR3 region has 16 residues. Germline trimming cut 6 bases from V and 8 bases from J; bases unmatched to any gene: 18. Per germline, CDR1 MDHEN and CDR2 SYDVKM.

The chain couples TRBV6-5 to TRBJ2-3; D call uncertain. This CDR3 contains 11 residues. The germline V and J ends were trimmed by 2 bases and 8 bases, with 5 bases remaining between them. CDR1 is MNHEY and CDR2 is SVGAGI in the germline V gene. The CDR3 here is CASSYPGTQYF. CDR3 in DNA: TGTGCCAGCAGTTACCCCGGTACGCAGTATTTT.

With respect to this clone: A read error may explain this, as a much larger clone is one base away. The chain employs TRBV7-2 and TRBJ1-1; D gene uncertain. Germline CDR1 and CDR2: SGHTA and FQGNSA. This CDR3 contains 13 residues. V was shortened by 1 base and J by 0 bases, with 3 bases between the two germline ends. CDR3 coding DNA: TGTGCCAGCAGCTTAGGCATGAACACTGAAGCTTTCTTT. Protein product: CASSLGMNTEAFF.

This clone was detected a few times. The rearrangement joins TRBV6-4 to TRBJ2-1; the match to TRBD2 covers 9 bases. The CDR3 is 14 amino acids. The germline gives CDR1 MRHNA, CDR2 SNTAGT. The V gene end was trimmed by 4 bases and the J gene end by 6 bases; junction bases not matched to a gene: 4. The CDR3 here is CASSGSSGGNEQFF. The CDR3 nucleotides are TGTGCCAGCAGTGGTAGTAGCGGGGGCAATGAGCAGTTCTTC.

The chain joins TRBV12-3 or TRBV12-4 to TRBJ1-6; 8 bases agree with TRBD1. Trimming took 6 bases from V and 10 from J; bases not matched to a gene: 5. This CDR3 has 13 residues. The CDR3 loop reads CASRNRGWSPLHF. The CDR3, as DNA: TGTGCCAGCAGGAACAGGGGGTGGTCACCCCTCCACTTT.

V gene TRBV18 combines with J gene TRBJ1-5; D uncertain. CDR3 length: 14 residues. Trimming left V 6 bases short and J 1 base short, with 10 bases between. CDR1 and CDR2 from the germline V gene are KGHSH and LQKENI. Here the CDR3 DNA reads TGTGCCAGCTCCAAGGCCCACAGCAATCAGCCCCAGCATTTT. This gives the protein CASSKAHSNQPQHF.

The DNA for the CDR3 is TGTGCCAGCAGCTTAGCCTCGCCAAGGAACACTGAAGCTTTCTTT. It encodes CASSLASPRNTEAFF. The V call is TRBV7-9, the J call TRBJ1-1, with D unresolved. Germline CDR1 and CDR2: SEHNR and FQNEAQ (reference sequence). Trimming removed 0 bases from V and 1 base from J, with 9 bases in between. This CDR3 has 15 residues.

The CDR3 loop reads CASSQDGNRETQYF. The CDR3 DNA sequence: TGTGCCAGCAGCCAAGATGGGAATAGAGAGACCCAGTACTTC. The chain employs TRBV3-1 (or the pseudogene TRBV3-2) and TRBJ2-5; D is uncertain. V lost 0 bases to trimming and J lost 4 bases, with 9 bases between them. CDR1 LGHDT and CDR2 YNNKEL come from the germline V gene (reference sequence). The CDR3 length is 14 residues.

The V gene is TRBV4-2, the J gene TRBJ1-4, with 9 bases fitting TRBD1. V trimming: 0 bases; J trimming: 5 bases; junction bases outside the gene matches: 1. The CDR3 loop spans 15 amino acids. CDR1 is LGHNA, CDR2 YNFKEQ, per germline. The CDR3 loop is CASSQEGTGNEKLFF. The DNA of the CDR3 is TGTGCCAGCAGCCAAGAAGGGACAGGGAATGAAAAACTGTTTTTT.

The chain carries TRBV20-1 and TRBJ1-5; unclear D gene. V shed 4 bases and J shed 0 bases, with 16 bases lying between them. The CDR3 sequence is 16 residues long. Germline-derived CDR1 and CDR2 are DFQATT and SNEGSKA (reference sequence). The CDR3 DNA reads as TGCAGTGCTACTGACCGGAACGGCTATAGCAATCAGCCCCAGCATTTT. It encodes CSATDRNGYSNQPQHF.

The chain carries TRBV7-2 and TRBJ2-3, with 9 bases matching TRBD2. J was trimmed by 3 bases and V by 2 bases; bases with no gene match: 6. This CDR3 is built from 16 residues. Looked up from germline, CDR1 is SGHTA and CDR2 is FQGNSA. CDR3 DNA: TGTGCCAGCAGCTTACGGGCGGGAGGGTTGACAGATACGCAGTATTTT. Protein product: CASSLRAGGLTDTQYF.

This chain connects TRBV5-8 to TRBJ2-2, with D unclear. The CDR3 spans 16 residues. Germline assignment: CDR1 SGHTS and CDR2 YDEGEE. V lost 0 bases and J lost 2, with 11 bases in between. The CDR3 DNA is TGTGCCAGCAGCTTGGGAACCGCCTCCAACACCGGGGAGCTGTTTTTT. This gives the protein CASSLGTASNTGELFF.

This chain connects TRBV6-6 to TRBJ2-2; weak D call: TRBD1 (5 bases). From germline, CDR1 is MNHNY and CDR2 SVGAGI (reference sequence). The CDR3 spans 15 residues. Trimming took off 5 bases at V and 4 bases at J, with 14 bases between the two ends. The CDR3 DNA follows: TGTGCCAGCAGTAGGGGCTACTCGAGCACCGGGGAGCTGTTTTTT. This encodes CASSRGYSSTGELFF.

CDR3 bases: TGTGCCAGCAGCTTAGGGGCAGATACGCAGTATTTT. This codes for CASSLGADTQYF. The chain uses TRBV7-8 and TRBJ2-3, with no clear D. Trimming removed 1 base at V and 4 bases at J, with 3 bases between. This CDR3 is 12 amino acids long. Germline assignment: CDR1 SGHVS and CDR2 FQNEAQ. The full variable domain, rest sourced from reference TRBV7-8 and TRBJ2-3, is GAGVSQSPRYKVAKRGQDVALRCDPISGHVSLFWYQQALGQGPEFLTYFQNEAQLDKSGLPSDRFFAERPEGSVSTLKIQRTQQEDSAVYLCASSLGADTQYFGPGTRLTVL.

The CDR3 DNA reads as TGTGCCAGCAGCTTAGCGACTCGGACGGAAGTGTTTTTT. Amino acids: CASSLATRTEVFF. This chain joins TRBV11-2 and TRBJ1-4, with unresolved D. CDR1 and CDR2 from the germline V gene are SGHAT and FQNNGV. V shed 1 base and J shed 15 bases, with 15 bases lying between them. The CDR3 contains 13 residues.

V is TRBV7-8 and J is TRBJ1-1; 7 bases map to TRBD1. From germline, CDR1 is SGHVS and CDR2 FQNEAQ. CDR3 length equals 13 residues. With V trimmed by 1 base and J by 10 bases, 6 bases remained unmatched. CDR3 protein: CASSLGGQELAFF. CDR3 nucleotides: TGTGCCAGCAGCTTAGGAGGACAGGAACTAGCTTTCTTT.

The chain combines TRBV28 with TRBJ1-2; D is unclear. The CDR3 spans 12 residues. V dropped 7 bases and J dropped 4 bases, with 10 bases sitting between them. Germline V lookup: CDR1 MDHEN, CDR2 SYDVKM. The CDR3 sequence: CASTPRSYGYTF. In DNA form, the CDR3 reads TGTGCCAGCACCCCCCGGAGCTATGGCTACACCTTC.

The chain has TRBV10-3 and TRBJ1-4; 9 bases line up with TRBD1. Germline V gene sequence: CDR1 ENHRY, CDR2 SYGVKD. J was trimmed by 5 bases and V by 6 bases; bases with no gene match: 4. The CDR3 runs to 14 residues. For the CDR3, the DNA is TGTGCCATCAGCGAACAGGGGGCAAATGAAAAACTGTTTTTT. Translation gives CAISEQGANEKLFF.

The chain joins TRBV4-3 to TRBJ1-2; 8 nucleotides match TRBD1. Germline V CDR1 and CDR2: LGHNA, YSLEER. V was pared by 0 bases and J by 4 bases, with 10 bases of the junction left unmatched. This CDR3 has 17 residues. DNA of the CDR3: TGCGCCAGCAGCCAAGAAGCGAGGACAGGGCTTTTCTATGGCTACACCTTC. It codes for CASSQEARTGLFYGYTF.

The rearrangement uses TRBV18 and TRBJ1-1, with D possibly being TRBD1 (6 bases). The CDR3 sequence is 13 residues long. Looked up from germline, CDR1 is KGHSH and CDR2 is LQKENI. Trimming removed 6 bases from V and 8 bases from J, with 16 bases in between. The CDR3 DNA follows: TGTGCCAGCTCGCCTCGGCTTGGGACAGAAGCTTTCTTT. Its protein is CASSPRLGTEAFF.

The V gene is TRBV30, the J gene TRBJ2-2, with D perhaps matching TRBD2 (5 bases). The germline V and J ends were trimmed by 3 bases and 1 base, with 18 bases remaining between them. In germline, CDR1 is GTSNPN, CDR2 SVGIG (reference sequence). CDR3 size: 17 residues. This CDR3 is CAWRMYPGFQNTGELFF. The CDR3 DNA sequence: TGTGCCTGGAGGATGTACCCGGGGTTCCAGAACACCGGGGAGCTGTTTTTT. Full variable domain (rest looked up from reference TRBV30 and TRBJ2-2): SQTIHQWPATLVQPVGSPLSLECTVEGTSNPNLYWYRQAAGRGLQLLFYSVGIGQISSEVPQNLSASRPQDRQFILSSKKLLLSDSGFYLCAWRMYPGFQNTGELFFGEGSRLTVL.

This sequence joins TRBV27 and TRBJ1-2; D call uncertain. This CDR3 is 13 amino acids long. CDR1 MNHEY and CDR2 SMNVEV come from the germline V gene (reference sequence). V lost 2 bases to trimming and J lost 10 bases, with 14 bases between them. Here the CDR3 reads CASSLKAGYTYTF. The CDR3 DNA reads TGTGCCAGCAGTTTAAAGGCAGGTTATACCTACACCTTC.

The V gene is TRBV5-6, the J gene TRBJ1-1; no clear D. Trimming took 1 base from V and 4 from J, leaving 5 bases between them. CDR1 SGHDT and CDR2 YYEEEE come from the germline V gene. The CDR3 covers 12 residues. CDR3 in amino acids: CASSLSPTEAFF. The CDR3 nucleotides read TGTGCCAGCAGCTTGTCTCCCACTGAAGCTTTCTTT.